Each of the 18 T cell receptor beta chains below was sequenced from the same sample in a study of T cells after yellow fever vaccination. Each CDR3 protein gets one entry after TCRdb re-called the 5' RACE reads with MiXCR. The sample consists of around 160,000 distinct CDR3 sequences, around 7.2% of them appearing once. The source was CD4+ T cells sorted from PBMCs, collected 5 days after the first yellow fever vaccination. The receptors here all came from a man younger than 30 who received the YFV17D yellow fever vaccine.

This clonotype appeared a few times. This CDR3 is CASSQEQDSFQGYTF. In DNA, the CDR3 is TGCGCCAGCAGCCAAGAACAGGACTCGTTCCAAGGCTACACCTTC. This sequence joins TRBV4-3 and TRBJ1-2, with D possibly matching TRBD1 (5 bases). Trimming cost V 0 bases and J 8 bases, with 16 bases left between them. The germline V gene encodes CDR1 LGHNA and CDR2 YSLEER. CDR3 length: 15 amino acids.

This clonotype was observed a few times. The chain combines TRBV7-9 with TRBJ2-7; 8 bases match TRBD1. With V trimmed by 6 bases and J by 2 bases, 12 bases remained unmatched. The CDR3 runs 16 residues. In germline, CDR1 is SEHNR, CDR2 FQNEAQ (reference sequence). The CDR3 region is CASSHDRGQNPYEQYV. For the CDR3, the DNA is TGTGCCAGCAGTCACGACAGGGGACAAAACCCCTACGAGCAGTACGTC.

CDR3 in amino acids: CACQDGGGQSPLHF. The DNA of the CDR3 is TGTGCCTGTCAAGACGGCGGGGGGCAATCACCCCTCCACTTT. The rearrangement uses TRBV30 and TRBJ1-6, with D maybe TRBD1 (6 bases). V lost 6 bases, J lost 10 bases, and 19 bases lay in between. The CDR3 contains 14 residues. CDR1 and CDR2 from the germline V gene are GTSNPN and SVGIG (reference sequence).

This clonotype was observed many times. J is TRBJ2-3 and V is TRBV5-1; tentatively, D is TRBD2 (6 bases). Trimming left V 3 bases short and J 2 bases short, with 10 bases between. The CDR3 consists of 14 residues. Germline values: CDR1 SGHRS, CDR2 YFSETQ. CDR3 DNA: TGCGCCAGCAGCTCCGGGACTGCCACAGATACGCAGTATTTT. Its translation: CASSSGTATDTQYF.

The sample holds many counts of this clonotype. The rearrangement uses TRBV3-1 and TRBJ1-2, with TRBD1 matching over 9 bases. Germline values: CDR1 LGHDT, CDR2 YNNKEL (reference sequence). This CDR3 spans 15 amino acids. Germline trimming cut 6 bases from V and 5 bases from J; bases unmatched to any gene: 10. The CDR3 coding sequence is TGTGCCAGCAGACCACGGGACAGGGACTTTTATGGCTACACCTTC. It specifies CASRPRDRDFYGYTF.

The CDR3 protein is CASFPGSGTEAFF. The CDR3 DNA follows: TGTGCCAGCTTTCCAGGATCGGGCACTGAAGCTTTCTTT. The chain is built from TRBV18 and TRBJ1-1; D is undetermined. CDR3 length: 13 amino acids. V was clipped by 7 bases and J by 4 bases, with 13 bases between them. Per the germline V gene, CDR1 is KGHSH and CDR2 is LQKENI.

This clonotype has ten or more counts. This chain uses TRBV1 with TRBJ1-4. TRBV1 is an annotated pseudogene. The CDR3 loop spans 14 amino acids. CDR3 DNA: TGCACCAGCAGCCAAGAAGATCTGAGTGAAAAACTGTTTTTT. It encodes CTSSQEDLSEKLFF.

This clonotype showed up just a few times. The genes are TRBV4-2 and TRBJ2-5, with 15 bases matching TRBD2. The CDR3 spans 18 residues. V lost 3 bases and J lost 5; bases outside the gene matches: 10. The germline CDR1 and CDR2 sequences are LGHNA and YNFKEQ. The CDR3 sequence: CASSHRGLAGGQEETQYF. The CDR3 region has the DNA TGTGCCAGCAGCCATCGTGGACTAGCGGGGGGGCAAGAGGAGACCCAGTACTTC.

The rearrangement links TRBV5-4 to TRBJ1-6; a weak D match, TRBD1 (5 bases). Trimming stripped 3 bases from V and 9 bases from J, with 16 bases between. Germline V gene lookup returns CDR1 SGHNT and CDR2 YYREEE (reference sequence). The CDR3 has 15 residues. The CDR3 reads CASSSDSGLGSPLHF. CDR3 bases: TGTGCCAGCAGCTCTGACTCAGGGCTTGGTTCACCCCTCCACTTT.

This clonotype has at least ten counts. The V and J genes are TRBV7-8 and TRBJ1-6, with TRBD1 as a possible D gene (5 bases). Germline lookup yields CDR1 SGHVS and CDR2 FQNEAQ. CDR3 length: 16 residues. V was clipped by 3 bases and J by 0 bases, with 9 bases between them. This chain's CDR3 is CASSFERGSYNSPLHF. CDR3 bases: TGTGCCAGCAGCTTTGAAAGGGGCTCCTATAATTCACCCCTCCACTTT.

This clonotype was counted between two and nine times. V gene TRBV27 combines with J gene TRBJ1-1; D is ambiguous. This CDR3 region has 16 residues. Trimming took 0 bases from V and 0 from J, leaving 11 bases between them. Germline CDR1 MNHEY, CDR2 SMNVEV (reference sequence). The CDR3 sequence is CASSLSSSTVNTEAFF. In DNA, the CDR3 is TGTGCCAGCAGTTTATCCTCATCTACAGTGAACACTGAAGCTTTCTTT.

A few counts support this clonotype. V and J are TRBV3-1 and TRBJ2-7; TRBD2 matches 10 bases. This CDR3 has 16 residues. In germline, CDR1 is LGHDT, CDR2 YNNKEL (reference sequence). The V segment lost 4 bases and the J segment 0 bases; nucleotides outside the gene matches: 6. CDR3 sequence (DNA): TGTGCCAGCAGCCTGTGGACTAGCGGTTCCTCCTACGAGCAGTACTTC. It encodes CASSLWTSGSSYEQYF.

The table lists this clonotype with many counts. V gene TRBV18 combines with J gene TRBJ2-3; TRBD2 might be the D (5 bases). Germline V gene sequence: CDR1 KGHSH, CDR2 LQKENI. The CDR3 totals 17 residues. The V gene lost 3 bases and the J gene lost 0 bases, with 16 bases spanning the gap. Here the CDR3 reads CASSPRHPRESTDTQYF. CDR3 nucleotide sequence: TGTGCCAGCTCACCGAGGCATCCGAGGGAGAGCACAGATACGCAGTATTTT. The whole variable domain, filled in from reference TRBV18 and TRBJ2-3, reads NAGVMQNPRHLVRRRGQEARLRCSPMKGHSHVYWYRQLPEEGLKFMVYLQKENIIDESGMPKERFSAEFPKEGPSILRIQQVVRGDSAAYFCASSPRHPRESTDTQYFGPGTRLTVL.

To note about this clonotype: A much larger clone differs by one base, so this may be a read error. This chain connects TRBV18 to TRBJ1-3, with D hard to call. This CDR3 spans 15 amino acids. V was pared by 6 bases and J by 0 bases, with 12 bases between. Germline V gene data show CDR1 as KGHSH and CDR2 as LQKENI. The CDR3 coding sequence is TGTGCCAGCTCTGAAGGGCATCCCTCTGGAAACACCATATATTTT. Its translation is CASSEGHPSGNTIYF.

This clonotype was found many times. The rearrangement uses TRBV7-3 and TRBJ2-1, with TRBD2 as a possible D gene (6 bases). V was cut by 6 bases and J by 0 bases, with 9 bases left in between. The CDR3 has 14 residues. Germline CDR1 is SGHTA and CDR2 is FQGTGA. This chain's CDR3 is CASSRGSSYNEQFF. CDR3 coding DNA: TGTGCCAGCAGTCGGGGGAGCTCCTACAATGAGCAGTTCTTC.

Many counts were recorded for this clonotype. The chain joins TRBV4-2 to TRBJ1-5, with D unresolved. The CDR3 totals 15 residues. V lost 0 bases and J lost 3, with 9 bases in between. CDR1 and CDR2 (germline): LGHNA, YNFKEQ. The CDR3 reads CASSQELSLNQPQHF. Written as DNA, the CDR3 is TGTGCCAGCAGCCAAGAGCTCAGCCTCAATCAGCCCCAGCATTTT.

The chain employs TRBV5-4 and TRBJ1-2; D may be TRBD1 (5 bases). V gave up 3 bases and J gave up 10 bases, with 10 bases separating them. The CDR3 sequence is 11 residues long. Germline V gene data show CDR1 as SGHNT and CDR2 as YYREEE (reference sequence). The CDR3, as DNA: TGTGCCAGCAGCTGGGGCAGGTCCTACACCTTC. It translates to CASSWGRSYTF.

The chain uses TRBV20-1 and TRBJ2-7; D perhaps matches TRBD2 (5 bases). Germline V gene sequence: CDR1 DFQATT, CDR2 SNEGSKA (reference sequence). Trimming left V 5 bases short and J 4 bases short, with 18 bases between. The CDR3 is made up of 14 amino acids. This chain's CDR3 is CSARRAGTQYEQYF. CDR3 coding DNA: TGCAGTGCTCGGCGGGCAGGAACCCAATACGAGCAGTACTTC.